This entry lists 30 T cell receptor beta chains sequenced from one sample in a study of blood T cell repertoires in COVID-19. Data came from immunoSEQ multiplex PCR; TCRdb stores just in-frame clones and leaves some out. The table includes about 250,000 clones, around nine tenths detected once. Sequenced sample: peripheral blood. Every receptor here comes from a man younger than 30 with active or convalescent COVID-19.

This chain joins TRBV15 and TRBJ1-3, with TRBD1 matching 8 bases. The germline V gene encodes CDR1 LNHNV and CDR2 YYDKDF (reference sequence). Losses at the gene ends were 0 bases for V and 0 bases for J; bases not matched to a gene: 22. This CDR3 contains 23 residues. CDR3 protein: CATSREGIGRDRQPPYSGNTIYF. In DNA, the CDR3 is TGTGCCACCAGCAGAGAAGGAATTGGGCGGGACAGGCAACCACCGTACTCTGGAAACACCATATATTTT.

The chain is built from TRBV6-5 and TRBJ2-4, with D possibly matching TRBD1 (6 bases). CDR1 is MNHEY and CDR2 is SVGAGI in the germline V gene. The ends were cut back, 2 bases at V and 8 bases at J, with 10 bases in the middle. The CDR3 covers 13 residues. The CDR3 DNA reads TGTGCCAGCAGTTACAGGCCAGGGGACATTCAGTACTTC. It translates to CASSYRPGDIQYF.

This clone occurred once. The chain is built from TRBV7-2 and TRBJ1-5, with 10 bases identical to TRBD1. The ends lost 5 bases at V and 0 bases at J; junction bases unmatched: 1. The CDR3 sequence is 15 residues long. Germline CDR1 SGHTA, CDR2 FQGNSA. In DNA form, the CDR3 reads TGTGCCAGCAGCAGACAGGGGGCTAGCAATCAGCCCCAGCATTTT. Amino acid sequence: CASSRQGASNQPQHF.

This clone was counted between two and nine times. The chain combines TRBV9 with TRBJ2-7; D gene ambiguous. Trimming left V 0 bases short and J 1 base short, with 5 bases between. Germline CDR1 reads SGDLS; CDR2 reads YYNGEE. CDR3 length: 13 residues. The CDR3 protein is CASSVADSYEQYF. CDR3 nucleotide sequence: TGTGCCAGCAGCGTAGCAGATTCCTACGAGCAGTACTTC.

The DNA for the CDR3 is TGTGCCAGCAGCTTGTTACAGGCAGCCGGGGAGCTGTTTTTT. Amino acid sequence: CASSLLQAAGELFF. The V and J genes are TRBV7-8 and TRBJ2-2; perhaps TRBD1 as D (5 bases). CDR3 length: 14 amino acids. V was clipped by 3 bases and J by 6 bases, with 11 bases between them. CDR1 SGHVS and CDR2 FQNEAQ come from the germline V gene.

The V and J genes are TRBV9 and TRBJ2-3, with 10 bases identical to TRBD2. The CDR3 length is 16 residues. J lost 6 bases, V lost 0 bases, and 7 bases had no gene match. In germline, CDR1 is SGDLS, CDR2 YYNGEE. CDR3 bases: TGTGCCAGCAGCGTAGAAATAGCGGGAGGTGTGGATACGCAGTATTTT. Encoded protein: CASSVEIAGGVDTQYF.

About this clone itself: Different DNA sequences within this sample yield the same CDR3. CDR3 DNA: TGCGCCAGCAGCTCCGGGACAGGCGACACCGGGGAGCTGTTTTTT. Translation: CASSSGTGDTGELFF. The J gene is TRBJ2-2, the V gene TRBV5-1, with 8 bases identical to TRBD1. The CDR3 is 15 amino acids. Looked up from germline, CDR1 is SGHRS and CDR2 is YFSETQ. V shed 3 bases and J 3 bases; nucleotides not matched to a gene: 4. Drawing the rest from reference TRBV5-1 and TRBJ2-2, the complete variable domain is KAGVTQTPRYLIKTRGQQVTLSCSPISGHRSVSWYQQTPGQGLQFLFEYFSETQRNKGNFPGRFSGRQFSNSRSEMNVSTLELGDSALYLCASSSGTGDTGELFFGEGSRLTVL.

V is TRBV28 and J is TRBJ2-7; D possibly corresponds to TRBD2 (7 bases). Germline V CDR1 and CDR2: MDHEN, SYDVKM. Trimming pared 4 bases from V and 4 bases from J, leaving 11 bases between. The CDR3 runs to 13 residues. CDR3 amino acids: CASSWGGGYEQYF. The CDR3 coding sequence is TGTGCCAGCAGTTGGGGGGGCGGGTACGAGCAGTACTTC. The full variable domain, its missing parts supplied by reference TRBV28 and TRBJ2-7, is DVKVTQSSRYLVKRTGEKVFLECVQDMDHENMFWYRQDPGLGLRLIYFSYDVKMKEKGDIPEGYSVSREKKERFSLILESASTNQTSMYLCASSWGGGYEQYFGPGTRLTVT.

The rearrangement uses TRBV12-5 and TRBJ1-2, with 7 bases matching TRBD1. Germline V gene lookup returns CDR1 LGHNT and CDR2 FRNRAP. After removal of 1 base from V and 0 bases from J, the junction contained 17 bases not matched to a gene. This CDR3 is 20 amino acids long. The CDR3 spells CASGLGLQDRIASPNYGYTF. The CDR3 nucleotides read TGTGCTAGTGGTTTGGGGCTCCAGGACAGGATAGCCTCACCTAACTATGGCTACACCTTC.

This sequence joins TRBV7-6 and TRBJ2-2; 9 nucleotides agree with TRBD1. In germline, CDR1 is SGHVS, CDR2 FNYEAQ. The trim removed 4 bases at V and 5 bases at J, leaving 2 bases unmatched. This CDR3 has 14 amino acids. The CDR3 region is CASSWGQGTGELFF. The CDR3 bases are TGTGCCAGCAGCTGGGGACAGGGAACCGGGGAGCTGTTTTTT.

This chain uses TRBV5-1 with TRBJ2-3; possible D gene TRBD2, 6 bases. In germline, CDR1 is SGHRS, CDR2 YFSETQ. V gave up 7 bases and J gave up 0 bases, with 9 bases separating them. The CDR3 covers 13 residues. CDR3 amino acids: CASRTISTDTQYF. CDR3 in DNA: TGCGCCAGCCGGACTATTAGCACAGATACGCAGTATTTT.

V gene TRBV5-1 combines with J gene TRBJ2-7, with 14 bases that match TRBD2. The CDR3 covers 18 residues. Trimming at V came to 4 bases and at J to 0 bases, leaving 9 bases not matched to a gene. Germline CDR1 and CDR2: SGHRS and YFSETQ. The CDR3 coding sequence is TGCGCCAGCAGCCCGGGGACTAGCGGGAGAAGCCCCTCCTACGAGCAGTACTTC. As protein: CASSPGTSGRSPSYEQYF.

This clone was picked up one time. Other DNA sequences in the sample encode the same CDR3. The chain has TRBV9 and TRBJ1-5; D possibly corresponds to TRBD1 (5 bases). The germline CDR1 and CDR2 sequences are SGDLS and YYNGEE. V was trimmed by 3 bases and J by 4 bases, leaving 11 bases between them. This CDR3 has 14 amino acids. For the CDR3, the DNA is TGTGCCAGCAGCGGGACGGGGGGGAATCAGCCCCAGCATTTT. It encodes CASSGTGGNQPQHF.

The V gene is TRBV27, the J gene TRBJ2-1; 9 bases line up with TRBD1. The CDR3 has 11 amino acids. Germline lookup yields CDR1 MNHEY and CDR2 SMNVEV (reference sequence). V trimming: 2 bases; J trimming: 15 bases; junction bases outside the gene matches: 2. The chain's CDR3 is CASSLGTGMFF. CDR3 in DNA: TGTGCCAGCAGTTTAGGGACAGGGATGTTCTTC.

The rearrangement joins TRBV5-5 to TRBJ2-7, with 12 bases identical to TRBD1. Trimming cost V 3 bases and J 6 bases; bases outside gene matches: 10. CDR3 size: 16 residues. Per germline, CDR1 SGHKS and CDR2 YYEKEE (reference sequence). The CDR3 bases are TGTGCCAGCAGCTCCCTCCCGGGACAGGGGGCTATCGAGCAGTACTTC. As protein: CASSSLPGQGAIEQYF.

As DNA, the CDR3 is TGTGCCAGCAGCTCGACTAGCGGGGGGTTTAATGAGCAGTTCTTC. Its protein is CASSSTSGGFNEQFF. V usage is TRBV7-2 and J usage is TRBJ2-1; TRBD2 matches 13 bases. With 4 bases clipped from V and 7 bases from J, the junction kept 4 bases outside the gene matches. This CDR3 is built from 15 residues. Germline CDR1 and CDR2: SGHTA and FQGNSA.

In its sample, this clone was seen once. The chain joins TRBV10-3 to TRBJ2-7; D remains ambiguous. Between the trimmed V and J ends, which lost 2 bases and 6 bases, there was a span of 11 bases. In germline, CDR1 is ENHRY, CDR2 SYGVKD. There are 13 residues in the CDR3. In DNA form, the CDR3 reads TGTGCCATCAGTGAGCAGGCGAGTACCGAGCAGTACTTC. Amino acid sequence: CAISEQASTEQYF.

The gene calls are TRBV28 and TRBJ2-7; 9 bases are a match to TRBD1. The CDR3 extends over 15 amino acids. Germline trimming cut 2 bases from V and 2 bases from J; bases unmatched to any gene: 4. Germline CDR1 is MDHEN and CDR2 is SYDVKM. CDR3 coding DNA: TGTGCCAGCAGTTTAGGGACAGGGCCCACCTACGAGCAGTACTTC. This codes for CASSLGTGPTYEQYF.

The chain has TRBV6-5 and TRBJ1-1; D not resolved. Germline V gene sequence: CDR1 MNHEY, CDR2 SVGAGI. The V end was cut by 0 bases, the J end by 0 bases, with 5 bases between. The CDR3 is made up of 14 amino acids. Here the CDR3 DNA reads TGTGCCAGCAGTTACTCCCGGTTGAACACTGAAGCTTTCTTT. Protein sequence: CASSYSRLNTEAFF.

The V gene is TRBV9, the J gene TRBJ2-3; 11 nucleotides match TRBD2. J gave up 4 bases and V 4 bases, and 11 bases lay outside the gene matches. Germline V gene sequence: CDR1 SGDLS, CDR2 YYNGEE. The CDR3 has 17 residues. For the CDR3, the DNA is TGTGCCAGCAGCCCTACCACTAGCGGGAGAGGGGCAGATACGCAGTATTTT. This sequence encodes CASSPTTSGRGADTQYF.

The V gene is TRBV5-1, the J gene TRBJ2-7; possibly TRBD1 for D (5 bases). There are 11 residues in the CDR3. Germline-derived CDR1 and CDR2 are SGHRS and YFSETQ. Trimming pared 5 bases from V and 7 bases from J, leaving 10 bases between. The CDR3 DNA is TGCGCCAGCAGTGGGGCGGCAGAGCAGTACTTC. This encodes CASSGAAEQYF.

The chain joins TRBV24-1 to TRBJ2-1; D might be TRBD1 (5 bases). The CDR3 length is 15 residues. CDR1 KGHDR and CDR2 SFDVKD come from the germline V gene. V was shortened by 0 bases and J by 1 base, with 6 bases between the two germline ends. The CDR3 here is CATSDLRGSYNEQFF. CDR3 nucleotide sequence: TGTGCCACCAGTGATTTGAGGGGTTCCTACAATGAGCAGTTCTTC.

A few counts support this clone. The V gene is TRBV7-2, the J gene TRBJ2-7; 7 bases fit TRBD1. The CDR3 has 16 amino acids. Germline lookup yields CDR1 SGHTA and CDR2 FQGNSA. V shed 7 bases, J shed 0 bases, and the junction held 12 bases outside the gene matches. The CDR3 DNA sequence: TGTGCCAGCAATCACCAGGGGGAGATCAGCTCCTACGAGCAGTACTTC. This translates into CASNHQGEISSYEQYF.

V gene TRBV9 combines with J gene TRBJ1-3; 7 nucleotides line up with TRBD1. Germline assignment: CDR1 SGDLS and CDR2 YYNGEE. The trim removed 3 bases at V and 3 bases at J, leaving 6 bases unmatched. The CDR3 length is 15 residues. This CDR3 reads CASSEGAAVGNTIYF. The CDR3 DNA follows: TGTGCCAGCAGCGAGGGGGCGGCCGTTGGAAACACCATATATTTT.

V is TRBV7-8 and J is TRBJ1-1; TRBD1 matches at 7 bases. Germline values: CDR1 SGHVS, CDR2 FQNEAQ. The CDR3 extends over 12 amino acids. V dropped 5 bases and J dropped 6; count of bases not matched to a gene: 3. This CDR3 reads CASSQTGAEAFF. For the CDR3, the DNA is TGTGCCAGCAGCCAAACAGGGGCTGAAGCTTTCTTT.

J is TRBJ1-4 and V is TRBV10-3, with D tentatively TRBD1 (5 bases). The CDR3 covers 13 residues. CDR1 ENHRY and CDR2 SYGVKD come from the germline V gene. The V gene lost 6 bases and the J gene lost 4 bases, with 9 bases spanning the gap. CDR3 loop: CAIRGQDNEKLFF. For the CDR3, the DNA is TGTGCCATCAGAGGACAAGATAATGAAAAACTGTTTTTT.

The DNA for the CDR3 is TGTGCCAGCAGTGCAGGGAACCACGAGCAGTACTTC. Translation: CASSAGNHEQYF. This chain uses TRBV6-1 with TRBJ2-7; TRBD1 is a possible D gene (5 bases). The germline V and J ends were trimmed by 4 bases and 5 bases, with 9 bases remaining between them. The CDR3 contains 12 residues. Germline CDR1 is MNHNS and CDR2 is SASEGT.

The J gene is TRBJ1-2, the V gene TRBV11-2; 7 nucleotides align to TRBD1. CDR3 length: 14 amino acids. V was clipped by 1 base and J by 7 bases; unmatched bases: 6. Germline CDR1 SGHAT, CDR2 FQNNGV. CDR3 nucleotides: TGTGCCAGCAGCTTAGGACAGGGATCGGCTGGCTACACCTTC. It encodes CASSLGQGSAGYTF.

The V call is TRBV24-1, the J call TRBJ2-7; D is possibly TRBD2 (7 bases). Looked up from germline, CDR1 is KGHDR and CDR2 is SFDVKD. The CDR3 is 15 residues long. V lost 4 bases, J lost 0 bases, and 12 bases lay in between. CDR3 loop: CATSDRGGRSYEQYF. The CDR3 DNA reads as TGTGCCACCAGTGACCGCGGGGGCCGCTCCTACGAGCAGTACTTC.

The chain uses TRBV6-6 and TRBJ2-1, with 11 nucleotides matching TRBD1. Germline CDR1 MNHNY, CDR2 SVGAGI (reference sequence). J gave up 4 bases and V 6 bases, and 8 bases lay outside the gene matches. CDR3 length: 16 amino acids. The CDR3 reads CASSKGTGGVYNEQFF. CDR3 DNA: TGTGCCAGCAGCAAAGGGACAGGGGGTGTGTACAATGAGCAGTTCTTC.